Listed here are 16 T cell receptor beta chains from one sample, sequenced in a study of beta chain features in type 1 diabetes. Notes on the study in general: In every one of the four CD4+ subsets, TCRB CDR3s were moderately but significantly shorter in Type 1 diabetes patients.

TCRB transcripts that were expressed got sequenced, as all of the isolated RNA had been reverse transcribed. Only in-frame clones appear in the TCRdb table, and some are missing; sequencing was by immunoSEQ multiplex PCR. The sample contains about 230,000 clones, roughly 17% of which appear only once. The antigens for these receptors are not known. Sequencing input: naive CD4+ T cells from blood. The receptors originated from a man aged 30 to 39 with type 1 diabetes.

This clone was counted between two and nine times. The chain has TRBV6-1 and TRBJ2-7, with a possible D match to TRBD1 (6 bases). Looked up from germline, CDR1 is MNHNS and CDR2 is SASEGT. V gave up 4 bases and J gave up 2 bases, with 9 bases separating them. The length of the CDR3 is 13 residues. The CDR3 bases are TGTGCCAGCAGTGCCGGACAGACCTACGAGCAGTACTTC. This translates into CASSAGQTYEQYF.

This clone showed up just a few times. The rearrangement joins TRBV30 to TRBJ2-3, with D hard to call. Looked up from germline, CDR1 is GTSNPN and CDR2 is SVGIG (reference sequence). The CDR3 consists of 16 residues. V was cut by 0 bases and J by 8 bases, with 21 bases left in between. The CDR3 loop reads CAWSVSDRVLVGTQYF. The DNA of the CDR3 is TGTGCCTGGAGTGTAAGCGACCGGGTCTTAGTTGGTACGCAGTATTTT. Together with reference TRBV30 and TRBJ2-3, the CDR3 gives the full variable domain: SQTIHQWPATLVQPVGSPLSLECTVEGTSNPNLYWYRQAAGRGLQLLFYSVGIGQISSEVPQNLSASRPQDRQFILSSKKLLLSDSGFYLCAWSVSDRVLVGTQYFGPGTRLTVL.

This sequence joins TRBV9 and TRBJ2-6, with 9 bases fitting TRBD1. The CDR3 has 18 amino acids. Trimming cost V 8 bases and J 0 bases; bases outside gene matches: 12. Germline loops: CDR1 SGDLS, CDR2 YYNGEE. This CDR3 is CASSLGQGNPSGANVLTF. The CDR3 DNA reads TGTGCCAGTAGCCTGGGACAGGGTAACCCCTCTGGGGCCAACGTCCTGACTTTC.

This clone was observed a few times. V gene TRBV7-9 combines with J gene TRBJ2-7; 11 positions agree with TRBD2. Trimming cost V 5 bases and J 3 bases; bases outside gene matches: 3. The germline CDR1 and CDR2 sequences are SEHNR and FQNEAQ (reference sequence). The length of the CDR3 is 14 residues. The CDR3, as DNA: TGTGCCAGCAGCCCCGGGACTAGCGGCTACGAGCAGTACTTC. Encoded protein: CASSPGTSGYEQYF.

The chain combines TRBV4-2 with TRBJ2-1; 8 bases are a match to TRBD2. This CDR3 is 19 amino acids long. J was trimmed by 8 bases and V by 1 base; bases with no gene match: 19. The V gene's germline CDR1 is LGHNA and CDR2 YNFKEQ. The CDR3 reads CASSQGDPRLVAGSHEQFF. The CDR3 DNA sequence: TGTGCCAGCAGCCAAGGAGACCCTCGGTTGGTAGCGGGATCGCATGAGCAGTTCTTC.

This clone came up a few times. V and J are TRBV30 and TRBJ2-1, with 7 bases fitting TRBD1. CDR1 is GTSNPN and CDR2 is SVGIG in the germline V gene (reference sequence). V dropped 6 bases and J dropped 12; count of bases not matched to a gene: 17. The CDR3 covers 14 residues. The CDR3 DNA is TGTGCCTGTTACACAGGGGCGCCCCTATACCGGCAGTTCTTC. Its translation: CACYTGAPLYRQFF.

Many counts were recorded for this clone. The V and J genes are TRBV29-1 and TRBJ2-4; 8 bases line up with TRBD2. The CDR3 runs 13 residues. Germline V gene sequence: CDR1 SQVTM, CDR2 ANQGSEA. The junction had 8 bases not matched to a gene; V was cut back by 6 bases and J by 7 bases. This CDR3 reads CSVRTSPENIQYF. The CDR3 nucleotides read TGCAGCGTCAGGACTAGCCCGGAGAACATTCAGTACTTC.

The rearrangement joins TRBV10-2 to TRBJ2-1; 10 bases align to TRBD2. In germline, CDR1 is WSHSY, CDR2 SAAADI. J lost 7 bases, V lost 8 bases, and 8 bases had no gene match. This CDR3 region has 14 residues. The CDR3 region is CASGSGRVGNEQFF. CDR3 coding DNA: TGCGCCAGCGGGAGCGGGAGGGTAGGGAATGAGCAGTTCTTC.

The V call is TRBV7-6, the J call TRBJ2-2; TRBD1 is a possible D gene (6 bases). Trimming left V 3 bases short and J 2 bases short, with 16 bases between. Germline V gene sequence: CDR1 SGHVS, CDR2 FNYEAQ. This CDR3 spans 17 amino acids. The CDR3 sequence is CASSFFVTGRNTGELFF. CDR3 sequence (DNA): TGTGCCAGCAGCTTTTTTGTCACAGGGCGAAACACCGGGGAGCTGTTTTTT.

V usage is TRBV4-2 and J usage is TRBJ2-7; TRBD1 agrees at 9 bases. Germline values: CDR1 LGHNA, CDR2 YNFKEQ. With V trimmed by 2 bases and J by 1 base, 9 bases remained unmatched. The CDR3 is 17 amino acids. For the CDR3, the DNA is TGTGCCAGCAGCCAATCACCCCAGGACAGGGGATCCTACGAGCAGTACTTC. Protein: CASSQSPQDRGSYEQYF.

This clone was seen a few times. The genes are TRBV5-4 and TRBJ2-3, with D perhaps TRBD1 or TRBD2 (5 bases each). CDR1 and CDR2 from the germline V gene are SGHNT and YYREEE (reference sequence). CDR3 size: 16 residues. The V end lost 4 bases, the J end lost 1 base, and 16 bases lay between the germline ends. The CDR3 region has the DNA TGTGCCAGCAGCGCCGGGGTCAGGGTTGGCACAGATACGCAGTATTTT. Residues: CASSAGVRVGTDTQYF. Looking up the rest from reference TRBV5-4 and TRBJ2-3 gives the full variable domain: ETGVTQSPTHLIKTRGQQVTLRCSSQSGHNTVSWYQQALGQGPQFIFQYYREEENGRGNFPPRFSGLQFPNYSSELNVNALELDDSALYLCASSAGVRVGTDTQYFGPGTRLTVL.

This chain links TRBV29-1 with TRBJ1-2; D is possibly TRBD1 (5 bases). Germline assignment: CDR1 SQVTM and CDR2 ANQGSEA. This CDR3 spans 11 amino acids. Trimming pared 4 bases from V and 6 bases from J, leaving 9 bases between. The CDR3 spells CSVGGTDGYTF. The CDR3 coding sequence is TGCAGCGTTGGAGGGACGGATGGCTACACCTTC. Full variable domain (remainder filled in from reference TRBV29-1 and TRBJ1-2): SAVISQKPSRDICQRGTSLTIQCQVDSQVTMMFWYRQQPGQSLTLIATANQGSEATYESGFVIDKFPISRPNLTFSTLTVSNMSPEDSSIYLCSVGGTDGYTFGSGTRLTVV.

This clone came up a few times. This chain connects TRBV29-1 to TRBJ2-7; 11 nucleotides line up with TRBD2. Trimming cost V 6 bases and J 3 bases; bases outside gene matches: 7. Germline CDR1 is SQVTM and CDR2 is ANQGSEA. The CDR3 has 14 amino acids. The CDR3 DNA sequence: TGCAGCGTCGCCGGGACTAGCGGCTACTACGAGCAGTACTTC. Protein: CSVAGTSGYYEQYF.

This clone has only a few counts. The gene calls are TRBV5-4 and TRBJ2-1; 11 bases fit TRBD1. The CDR3 sequence is 14 residues long. J was trimmed by 9 bases and V by 4 bases; bases with no gene match: 6. The germline V gene has CDR1 SGHNT and CDR2 YYREEE (reference sequence). The CDR3 bases are TGTGCCAGCAGCCCCGGACAGGGGGCGATTGAGCAGTTCTTC. As protein: CASSPGQGAIEQFF.

This clone was seen only a few times. V and J are TRBV7-2 and TRBJ2-4; D perhaps matches TRBD1 (6 bases). V dropped 5 bases and J dropped 15 bases, with 17 bases sitting between them. The CDR3 is made up of 12 amino acids. CDR1 SGHTA and CDR2 FQGNSA come from the germline V gene. The CDR3 spells CASSHYRDKLYF. CDR3 coding DNA: TGTGCCAGCAGCCACTACCGGGACAAATTGTACTTC.

A few counts support this clone. The chain recombines TRBV7-2 with TRBJ2-7, with 8 bases that match TRBD1. There are 15 residues in the CDR3. Germline V gene lookup returns CDR1 SGHTA and CDR2 FQGNSA. With V trimmed by 5 bases and J by 4 bases, 10 bases remained unmatched. The CDR3 DNA reads TGTGCCAGCAGCCGGCCCCGGACAGGGAGGTACGAGCAGTACTTC. Its translation is CASSRPRTGRYEQYF.